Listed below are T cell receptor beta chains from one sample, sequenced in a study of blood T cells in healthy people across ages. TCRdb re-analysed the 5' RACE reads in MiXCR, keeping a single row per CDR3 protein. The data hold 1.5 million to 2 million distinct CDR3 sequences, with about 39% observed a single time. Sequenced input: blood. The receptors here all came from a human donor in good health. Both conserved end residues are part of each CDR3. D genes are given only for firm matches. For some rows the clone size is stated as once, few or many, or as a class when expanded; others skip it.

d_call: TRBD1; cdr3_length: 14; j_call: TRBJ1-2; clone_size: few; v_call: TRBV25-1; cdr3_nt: TGTGCCAGCAGTGAATTGGGACAGGGTGATGGCTACACCTTC; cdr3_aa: CASSELGQGDGYTF
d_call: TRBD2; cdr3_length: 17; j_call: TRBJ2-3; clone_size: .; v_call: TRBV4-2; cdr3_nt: TGTGCCAGCAGCCAACGATTTAGCGGGGGCGGGGCAGATACGCAGTATTTT; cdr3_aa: CASSQRFSGGGADTQYF
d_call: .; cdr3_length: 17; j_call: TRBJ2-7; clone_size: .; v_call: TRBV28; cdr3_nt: TGTGCCAGCAGTTTAAGGGTGGACAGCGGATCAACCTACGAGCAGTACTTC; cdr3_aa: CASSLRVDSGSTYEQYF
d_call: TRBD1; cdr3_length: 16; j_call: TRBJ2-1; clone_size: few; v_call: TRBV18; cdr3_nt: TGTGCCAGCTCACCACCGGGGCAGGGGGACTACAATGAGCAGTTCTTC; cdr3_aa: CASSPPGQGDYNEQFF
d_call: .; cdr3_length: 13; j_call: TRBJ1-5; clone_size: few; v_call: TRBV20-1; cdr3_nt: TGCAGTGCCTCCCAGGAGGGTGATCAGCCCCAGCATTTT; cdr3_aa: CSASQEGDQPQHF
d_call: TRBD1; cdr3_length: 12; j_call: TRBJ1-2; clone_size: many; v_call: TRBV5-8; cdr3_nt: TGTGCCAGCGGGACAGGGGTATATGGCTACACCTTC; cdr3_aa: CASGTGVYGYTF
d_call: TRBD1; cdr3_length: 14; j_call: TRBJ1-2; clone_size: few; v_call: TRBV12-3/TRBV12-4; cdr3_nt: TGTGCCAGCAGTGGGGACAGATCTAACTATGGCTGCACCTTC; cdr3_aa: CASSGDRSNYGCTF
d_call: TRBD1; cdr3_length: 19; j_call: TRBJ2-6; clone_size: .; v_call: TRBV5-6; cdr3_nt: TGTGCCAGCAGCCTGAGGGACAGGGGGCCGATCTCTGGGGCCAACGTCCTGACTTTC; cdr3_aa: CASSLRDRGPISGANVLTF
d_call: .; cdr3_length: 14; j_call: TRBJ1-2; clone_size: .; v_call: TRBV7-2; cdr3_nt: TGTGCCAGCAGCTCCCGGGACGGGGCCTATGGCTACACCTTC; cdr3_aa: CASSSRDGAYGYTF
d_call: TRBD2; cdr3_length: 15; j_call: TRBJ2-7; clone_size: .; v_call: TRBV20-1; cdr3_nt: TGCAGTGCCCCTACTCCGGGACTAGAGTACTACGAGCAGTACTTC; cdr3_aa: CSAPTPGLEYYEQYF
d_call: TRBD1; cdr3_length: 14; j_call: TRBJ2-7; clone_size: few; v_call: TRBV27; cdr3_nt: TGTGCCAGCAGGCCAGGGGGTCTTTTCGACGAGCAGTACTTC; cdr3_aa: CASRPGGLFDEQYF
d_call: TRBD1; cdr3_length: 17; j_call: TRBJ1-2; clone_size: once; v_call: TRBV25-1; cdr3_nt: TGTGCCAGCAGTGATCCCGGAGACAGGGGGCTTAACTATGGCTACACCTTC; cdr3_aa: CASSDPGDRGLNYGYTF
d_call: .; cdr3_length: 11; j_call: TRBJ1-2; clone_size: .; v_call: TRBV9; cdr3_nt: TGTGCCAGCAGCGTAGAGCTTGGCTACACCTTC; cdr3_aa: CASSVELGYTF
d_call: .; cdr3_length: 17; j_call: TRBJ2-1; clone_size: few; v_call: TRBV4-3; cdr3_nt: TGCGCCAGCAGCCAAGATAACCCGGGGGCAATCTACAATGAGCAGTTCTTC; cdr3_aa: CASSQDNPGAIYNEQFF
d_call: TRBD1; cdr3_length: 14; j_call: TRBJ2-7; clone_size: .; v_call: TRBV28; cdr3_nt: TGTGCCAGCAGAACCGGGACAGGCGTCGACGAGCAGTACTTC; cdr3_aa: CASRTGTGVDEQYF
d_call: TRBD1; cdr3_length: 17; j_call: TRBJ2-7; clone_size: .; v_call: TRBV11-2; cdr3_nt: TGTGCCAGCAGTCCCAGAGGGCCGGGACAGGGGGCCGACGAGCAGTACTTC; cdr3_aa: CASSPRGPGQGADEQYF
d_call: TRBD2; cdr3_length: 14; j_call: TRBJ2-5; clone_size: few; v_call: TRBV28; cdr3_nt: TGTGCCAGCCGAGAGGCGGGGGTTGGGGAGACCCAGTACTTC; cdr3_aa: CASREAGVGETQYF
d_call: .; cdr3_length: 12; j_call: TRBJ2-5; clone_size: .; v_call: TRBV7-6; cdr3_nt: TGTGCCAGCAGCTTAAGGGCGGGGACCCATTACTTC; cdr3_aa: CASSLRAGTHYF
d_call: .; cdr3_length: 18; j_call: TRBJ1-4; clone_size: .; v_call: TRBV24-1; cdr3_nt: TGTGCCACCAGTGATTCCCGCCAGGGGTCAAGAACTAATGAAAAACTGTTTTTT; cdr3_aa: CATSDSRQGSRTNEKLFF
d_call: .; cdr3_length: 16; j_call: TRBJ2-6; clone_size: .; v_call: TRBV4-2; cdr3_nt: TGTGCCAGCAGCCCCGGACCACTCTCTGGGGCCAACGTCCTGACTTTC; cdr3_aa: CASSPGPLSGANVLTF
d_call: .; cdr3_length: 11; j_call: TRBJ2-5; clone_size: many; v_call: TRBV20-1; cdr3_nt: TGCAGTGCTAGGACCCAAGAGACCCAGTACTTC; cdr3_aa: CSARTQETQYF
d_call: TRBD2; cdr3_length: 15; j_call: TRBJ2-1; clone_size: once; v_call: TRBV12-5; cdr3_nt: TGTGCTAGTGGTGTCGCGGGGGTCTCCTACAATGAGCAGTTCTTC; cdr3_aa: CASGVAGVSYNEQFF
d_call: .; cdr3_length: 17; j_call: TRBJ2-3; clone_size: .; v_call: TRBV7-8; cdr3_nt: TGTGCCAGCAGATTGTCCTGGCGGGGGCCAGAGACAGATACGCAGTATTTT; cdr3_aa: CASRLSWRGPETDTQYF
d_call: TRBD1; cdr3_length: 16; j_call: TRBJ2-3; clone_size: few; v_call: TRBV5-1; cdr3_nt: TGCGCCAGCAGCCACGAGGACAGGGGGATCACAGATACGCAGTATTTT; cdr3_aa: CASSHEDRGITDTQYF
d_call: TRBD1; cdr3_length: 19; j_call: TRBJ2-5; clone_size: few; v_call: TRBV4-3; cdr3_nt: TGCGCCAGCAGCCTTAATGGACAGGGGGCTCTATCGGGACAAGAGACCCAGTACTTC; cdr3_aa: CASSLNGQGALSGQETQYF
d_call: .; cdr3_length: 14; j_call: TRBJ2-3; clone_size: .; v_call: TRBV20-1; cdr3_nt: TGCAGTGCTAGAGGACCCCATAGCACAGATACGCAGTATTTT; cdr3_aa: CSARGPHSTDTQYF
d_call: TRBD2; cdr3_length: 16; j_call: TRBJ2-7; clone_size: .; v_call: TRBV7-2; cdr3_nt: TGTGCCAGCAGCCCGAGTAATAGCGGGGGCTCCTACGAGCAGTACTTC; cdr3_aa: CASSPSNSGGSYEQYF
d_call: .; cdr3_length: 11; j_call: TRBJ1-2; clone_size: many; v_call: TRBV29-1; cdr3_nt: TGCAGCGTTGAAGGCCTCTATGGCTACACCTTC; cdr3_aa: CSVEGLYGYTF
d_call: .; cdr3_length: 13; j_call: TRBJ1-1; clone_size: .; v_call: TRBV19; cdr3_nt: TGTGCCAGTAGTATAGGGGGAGGCACTGAAGCTTTCTTT; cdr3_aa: CASSIGGGTEAFF
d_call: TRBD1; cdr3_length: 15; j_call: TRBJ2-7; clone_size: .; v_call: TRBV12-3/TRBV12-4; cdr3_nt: TGTGCCAGCAACCCGGGGGACAGGGCCACCTACGAGCAGTACTTC; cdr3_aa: CASNPGDRATYEQYF
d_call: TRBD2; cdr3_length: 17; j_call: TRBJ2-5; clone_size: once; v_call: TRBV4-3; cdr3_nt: TGCGCCAGCAGCCAATTAGGACTAGCGGGCCAGGGAGAGACCCAGTACTTC; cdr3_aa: CASSQLGLAGQGETQYF
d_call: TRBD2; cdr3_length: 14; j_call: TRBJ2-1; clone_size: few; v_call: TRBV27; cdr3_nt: TGTGCCAGCGAGGAGACTAGCGGGGGCAATGAGCAGTTCTTC; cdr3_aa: CASEETSGGNEQFF
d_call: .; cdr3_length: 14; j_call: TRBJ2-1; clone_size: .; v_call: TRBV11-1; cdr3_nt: TGTGCCAGCAGCTTGAAAACGTCCTACAATGAGCAGTTCTTC; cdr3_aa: CASSLKTSYNEQFF
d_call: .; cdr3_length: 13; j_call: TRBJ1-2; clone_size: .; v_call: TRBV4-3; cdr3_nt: TGCGCCAGCAGGTCCAGGGGCTCGGTAGGCTACACCTTC; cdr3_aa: CASRSRGSVGYTF